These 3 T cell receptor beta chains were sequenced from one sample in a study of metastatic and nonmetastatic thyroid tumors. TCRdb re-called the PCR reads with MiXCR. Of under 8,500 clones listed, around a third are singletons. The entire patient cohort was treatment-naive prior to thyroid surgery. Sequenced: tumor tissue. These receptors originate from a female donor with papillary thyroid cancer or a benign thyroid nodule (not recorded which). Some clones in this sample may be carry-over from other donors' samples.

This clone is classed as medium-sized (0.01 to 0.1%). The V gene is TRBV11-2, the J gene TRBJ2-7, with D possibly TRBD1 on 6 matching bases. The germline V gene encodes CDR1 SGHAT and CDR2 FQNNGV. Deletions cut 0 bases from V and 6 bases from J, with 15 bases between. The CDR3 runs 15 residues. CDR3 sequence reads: CASSLDFTGFSEQYF. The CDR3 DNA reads TGTGCCAGCAGCTTAGATTTTACAGGGTTCAGCGAGCAGTACTTC.

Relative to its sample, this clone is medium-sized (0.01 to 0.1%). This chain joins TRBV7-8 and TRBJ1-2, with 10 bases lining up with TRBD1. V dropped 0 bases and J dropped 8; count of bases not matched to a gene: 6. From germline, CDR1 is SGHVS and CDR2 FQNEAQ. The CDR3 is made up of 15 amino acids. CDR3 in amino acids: CASSLAAGTGEGYTF. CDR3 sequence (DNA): TGTGCCAGCAGCTTAGCGGCCGGGACAGGGGAAGGCTACACCTTC.

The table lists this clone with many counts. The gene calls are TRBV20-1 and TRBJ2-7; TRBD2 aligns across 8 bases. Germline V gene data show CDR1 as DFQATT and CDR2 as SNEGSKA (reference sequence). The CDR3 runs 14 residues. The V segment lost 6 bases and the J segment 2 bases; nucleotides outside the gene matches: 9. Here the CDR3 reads CSAGGAGGTYEQYF. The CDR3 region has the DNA TGCAGTGCCGGGGGGGCGGGAGGCACCTACGAGCAGTACTTC.